The 14 T cell receptor beta chains given below trace back to one sample, sequenced in a study of tumor-infiltrating lymphocytes in oesophageal squamous cell carcinoma. TCRdb passed the PCR reads through MiXCR, listing each CDR3 protein once. The sample gives fewer than 20,000 distinct CDR3 sequences, about 39% of which show up once; roughly a sixth is in the top ten. The sequenced sample consisted of normal esophageal tissue next to the tumor. The receptors here all came from a female donor with esophageal squamous cell carcinoma.

The rearrangement links TRBV11-3 to TRBJ2-1; TRBD2 matches at 7 bases. Germline loops: CDR1 SGHNT, CDR2 YENEEA. V gave up 4 bases and J gave up 0 bases; unmatched junction bases: 3. The CDR3 length is 15 residues. As DNA, the CDR3 is TGTGCCAGCAGCTCACTAGCGACCTCCTACAATGAGCAGTTCTTC. This sequence encodes CASSSLATSYNEQFF.

With respect to this clonotype: Germline is not matched at one junction end, which may reflect a read error. V and J are TRBV28 and TRBJ1-1; tentatively, D is TRBD1 (5 bases). In germline, CDR1 is MDHEN, CDR2 SYDVKM. The CDR3 is made up of 16 amino acids. In DNA, the CDR3 is TGTGCCAGCAGGCTAGGGACTAGCGGAAGCTCCTACGAGCAGTACTTT. This codes for CASRLGTSGSSYEQYF.

This clonotype was seen at least ten times. The V and J genes are TRBV19 and TRBJ1-4; TRBD1 might be the D (5 bases). CDR3 size: 16 residues. Germline CDR1 and CDR2: LNHDA and SQIVND (reference sequence). V shed 6 bases and J shed 1 base, with 15 bases lying between them. CDR3 sequence: CASRMRGGGTNEKLFF. The DNA for the CDR3 is TGTGCCAGTAGAATGAGGGGCGGCGGAACTAATGAAAAACTGTTTTTT. The full variable domain, rest sourced from reference TRBV19 and TRBJ1-4, is DGGITQSPKYLFRKEGQNVTLSCEQNLNHDAMYWYRQDPGQGLRLIYYSQIVNDFQKGDIAEGYSVSREKKESFPLTVTSAQKNPTAFYLCASRMRGGGTNEKLFFGSGTQLSVL.

The chain recombines TRBV7-2 with TRBJ2-3; 11 bases are a match to TRBD2. TRBJ2-1 matches the DNA end more closely, so the J call is doubtful. The CDR3 has 15 amino acids. Germline V gene lookup returns CDR1 SGHTA and CDR2 FQGNSA. CDR3 in amino acids: CASSLDGTSGYEQFF. The CDR3 coding sequence is TGTGCCAGCAGCTTAGATGGGACTAGCGGCTACGAGCAGTTCTTC.

This clonotype was picked up many times. The chain has TRBV10-2 and TRBJ1-4; D uncertain. V was cut by 2 bases and J by 3 bases, with 19 bases left in between. The CDR3 has 18 amino acids. The germline V gene encodes CDR1 WSHSY and CDR2 SAAADI. This chain's CDR3 is CASSEAPLEGWANEKLFF. The CDR3 region has the DNA TGCGCCAGCAGTGAGGCACCCCTCGAAGGGTGGGCTAATGAAAAACTGTTTTTT.

On this clonotype itself: Given the absence of the conserved phenylalanine or tryptophan at the CDR3 end, a read error is likely. The limits of the CDR3 on the DNA are not certain, so only TCRdb's listed CDR3 is given. The chain links TRBV7-9 to TRBJ2-7; TRBD1, the table's D call, was not compared with the DNA. CDR1 and CDR2 (germline): SEHNR, FQNEAQ (reference sequence). The length of the CDR3 is 16 amino acids, counting both ends. The CDR3 sequence: CASSLATGVKGYTFGS.

This clonotype was counted a few times. This rearrangement joins TRBV7-2 to TRBJ2-4; no definite D call. The assigned J gene may be wrong: the sequence end matches TRBJ2-7 better. Germline-derived CDR1 and CDR2 are SGHTA and FQGNSA. The CDR3 has 13 residues. This CDR3 is CASSLSPQNEQYF. The CDR3 nucleotides read TGTGCCAGCAGCTTAAGTCCTCAAAACGAGCAGTACTTC.

The V gene is TRBV7-8, the J gene TRBJ2-2; D perhaps matches TRBD2 (6 bases). Germline-derived CDR1 and CDR2 are SGHVS and FQNEAQ. CDR3 size: 14 residues. V was pared by 1 base and J by 3 bases, with 6 bases between. The CDR3 nucleotides read TGTGCCAGCAGCTTAGGGGACTACACCGGGGAGCTGTTTTTT. Its protein product is CASSLGDYTGELFF.

This clonotype was seen ten or more times. The gene calls are TRBV24-1 and TRBJ2-1; 8 bases line up with TRBD1. CDR1 is KGHDR, CDR2 SFDVKD, per germline. CDR3 size: 15 residues. V trimming: 5 bases; J trimming: 4 bases; junction bases outside the gene matches: 6. CDR3: CATSALGQAYNEQFF. CDR3 bases: TGTGCCACCAGTGCCCTGGGACAGGCGTACAATGAGCAGTTCTTC.

This clonotype was seen only a few times. This sequence joins TRBV3-1 and TRBJ2-3; possibly TRBD2 for D (6 bases). With 2 bases removed from V and 6 bases from J, the gap between germline ends came to 15 bases. Germline CDR1 is LGHDT and CDR2 is YNNKEL (reference sequence). CDR3 length equals 15 residues. CDR3 protein: CASSQIVGGIDTQYF. The CDR3 coding sequence is TGTGCCAGCAGCCAAATCGTGGGGGGAATTGATACGCAGTATTTT.

This clonotype was observed at least ten times. The chain is built from TRBV7-2 and TRBJ2-1; D remains unclear. The J call is in doubt because the DNA end fits TRBJ2-7 better. The CDR3 loop spans 11 amino acids. The germline gives CDR1 SGHTA, CDR2 FQGNSA. The CDR3 DNA sequence: TGTGCCAGCAGCTTAAGCAGGGAGCAGTACTTC. Its translation is CASSLSREQYF.

This clonotype counts as medium-sized. The V gene is TRBV12-3 or TRBV12-4, the J gene TRBJ2-7; no reliable D call. The V and J ends lost 5 bases and 2 bases respectively, with 10 bases between them. The CDR3 runs 13 residues. CDR3 bases: TGTGCCAGCAGTCTTACGGTCCCCTACGAGCAGTACTTC. The encoded protein is CASSLTVPYEQYF.

The chain uses TRBV6-8 and TRBJ1-5; unclear D gene. The germline V gene has CDR1 MNHGY and CDR2 SAAAGT. There are 16 residues in the CDR3. Trimming pared 1 base from V and 5 bases from J, leaving 15 bases between. This CDR3 is CASSYWGAQDHQPQHF. The CDR3 coding sequence is TGTGCCAGCAGTTACTGGGGAGCACAAGACCATCAGCCCCAGCATTTT.

This clonotype showed up just a few times. The CDR3 region is CASSPGGDTEAFF. CDR3 bases: TGCGCCAGCAGCCCCGGGGGAGACACTGAAGCTTTCTTT. This chain connects TRBV4-1 to TRBJ1-1, with TRBD1 as a possible D gene (5 bases). Per the germline V gene, CDR1 is MGHRA and CDR2 is YSYEKL. There are 13 residues in the CDR3. V was shortened by 4 bases and J by 3 bases, with 9 bases between the two germline ends.